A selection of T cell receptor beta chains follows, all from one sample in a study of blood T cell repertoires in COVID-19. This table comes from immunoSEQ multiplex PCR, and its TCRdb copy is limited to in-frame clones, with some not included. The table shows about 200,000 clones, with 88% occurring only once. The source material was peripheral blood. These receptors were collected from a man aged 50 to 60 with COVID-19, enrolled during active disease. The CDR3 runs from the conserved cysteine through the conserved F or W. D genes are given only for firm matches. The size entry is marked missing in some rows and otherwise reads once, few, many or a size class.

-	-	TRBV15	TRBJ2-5	CATSRDQGSEETQYF
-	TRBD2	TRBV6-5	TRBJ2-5	CASRDLNGGAETQYF
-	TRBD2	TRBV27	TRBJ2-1	CASSPRGGAGPYNEQFF
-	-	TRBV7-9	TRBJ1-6	CASSFPRANSPLHF
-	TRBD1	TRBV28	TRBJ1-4	CASRQGNEKLFF
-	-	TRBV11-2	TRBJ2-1	CASSGLRGSAYNEQFF
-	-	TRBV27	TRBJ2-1	CASSPIAGRYNEQFF
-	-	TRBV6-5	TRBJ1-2	CASSYLTSYGYTF
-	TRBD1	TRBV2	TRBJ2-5	CASSEALPAGGRETQYF
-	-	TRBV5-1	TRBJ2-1	CASSLAGTGLNEQFF
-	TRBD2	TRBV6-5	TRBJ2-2	CASSYSLAGAAGELFF
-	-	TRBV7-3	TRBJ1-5	CASSRGRQGGNQPQHF
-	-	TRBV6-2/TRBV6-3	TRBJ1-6	CASSLQGIYNSPLHF
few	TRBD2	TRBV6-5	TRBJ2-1	CASRTSGSNEQFF
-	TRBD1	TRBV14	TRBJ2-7	CASSRIRDRDEQYF
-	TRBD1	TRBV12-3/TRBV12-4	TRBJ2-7	CASSSGGEQYF
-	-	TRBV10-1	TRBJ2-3	CASSRTDTDTQYF
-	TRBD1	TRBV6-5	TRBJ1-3	CASIPGQGDGNTIYF
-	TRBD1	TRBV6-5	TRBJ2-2	CASRPDRVNTGELFF
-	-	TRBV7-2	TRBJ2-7	CASSLDREGEQYF
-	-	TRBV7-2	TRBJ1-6	CASSLRGSPLHF
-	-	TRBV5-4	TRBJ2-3	CASSLEQLDTQYF
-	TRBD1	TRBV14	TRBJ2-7	CASSPFPGQGAYEQYF
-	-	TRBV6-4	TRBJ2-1	CASSDGPYNEQFF
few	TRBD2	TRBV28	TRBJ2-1	CASSGGSGGTTYNEQFF
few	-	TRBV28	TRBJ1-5	CASSSPHGNQPQHF
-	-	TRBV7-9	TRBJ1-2	CASSLAMGRNYDYGYTF
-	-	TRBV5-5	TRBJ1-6	CASGRDIDSPLHF
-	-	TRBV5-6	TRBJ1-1	CASSWGVNTEAFF
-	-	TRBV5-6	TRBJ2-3	CASSLQDTQYF
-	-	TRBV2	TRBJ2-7	CASSGRAFDEQYF
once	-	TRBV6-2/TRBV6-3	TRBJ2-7	CASSYLQGKEVSEQYF
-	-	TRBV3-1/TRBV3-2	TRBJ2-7	CASSQELASYEQYF
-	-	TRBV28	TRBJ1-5	CATQGARNQPQHF
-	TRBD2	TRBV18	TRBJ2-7	CASSGGTSGTSSYEQYF
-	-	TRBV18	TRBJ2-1	CASSPEAVGNEQFF
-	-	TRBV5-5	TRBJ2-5	CASSLGAGQETQYF
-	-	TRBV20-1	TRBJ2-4	CSASFQGKRKNIQYF
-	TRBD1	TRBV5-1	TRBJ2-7	CASSLASGGSYEQYF
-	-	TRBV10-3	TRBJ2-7	CAISAGRDGEQYF
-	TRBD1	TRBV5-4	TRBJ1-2	CASSLLWQGDGYTF
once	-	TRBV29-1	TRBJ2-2	CSVEGAGPNTGELFF
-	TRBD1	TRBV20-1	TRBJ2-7	CSASADRTYEQYF
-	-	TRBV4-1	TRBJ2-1	CASRFSPNSYNEQFF